This T cell receptor beta chain was profiled in a study of human T cells and chemical hapten exposure. Turning to the study itself: Each patch test put 0.01% DPC on the upper back, and results were read at 6 days. Study results and limitations: The study found expanded TCRs formed significantly more large CDR3 similarity clusters than controls.

Concerning this clonotype: Its antigen is undetermined.

TCRdb processed the RACE reads anew with MiXCR; each CDR3 protein has one entry. The table includes about 380,000 distinct CDR3 sequences, 4.5% to 6% detected once. CDR3 size: 13 residues. V was clipped by 5 bases and J by 4 bases; unmatched bases: 4. As for time point: pre-sensitization, week 0. Sample treatment: therapeutic diphenylcyclopropenone sensitization with weekly scalp DPC. The material was whole blood, obtained in connection with sensitization to the hapten diphenylcyclopropenone (DPC). V is TRBV12-3 or TRBV12-4 and J is TRBJ2-5; 7 bases agree with TRBD1. The source is a woman aged 50 to 60 with alopecia areata. Some clones in this sample may be carry-over from other donors' samples. The CDR3 region has the DNA TGTGCCAGCAGTGGAGACAGGGCAGAGACCCAGTACTTC. It translates to CASSGDRAETQYF.